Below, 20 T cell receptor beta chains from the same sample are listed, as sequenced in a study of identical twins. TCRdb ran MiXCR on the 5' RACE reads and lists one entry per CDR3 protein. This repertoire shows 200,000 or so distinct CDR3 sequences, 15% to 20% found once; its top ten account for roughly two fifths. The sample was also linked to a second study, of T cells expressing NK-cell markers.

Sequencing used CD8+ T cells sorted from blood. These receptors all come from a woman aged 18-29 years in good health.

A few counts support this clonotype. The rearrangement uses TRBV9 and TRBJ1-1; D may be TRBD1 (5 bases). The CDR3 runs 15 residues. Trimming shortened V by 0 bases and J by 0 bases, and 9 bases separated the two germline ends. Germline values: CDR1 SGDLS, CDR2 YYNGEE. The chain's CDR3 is CASSVEVGVNTEAFF. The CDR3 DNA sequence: TGTGCCAGCAGCGTAGAAGTAGGGGTGAACACTGAAGCTTTCTTT.

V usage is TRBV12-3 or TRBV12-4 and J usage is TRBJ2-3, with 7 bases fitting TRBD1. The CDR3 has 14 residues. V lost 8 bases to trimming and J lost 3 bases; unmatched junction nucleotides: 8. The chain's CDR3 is CASLVGGRTDTQYF. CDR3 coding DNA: TGTGCCAGCCTTGTAGGGGGCCGGACAGATACGCAGTATTTT.

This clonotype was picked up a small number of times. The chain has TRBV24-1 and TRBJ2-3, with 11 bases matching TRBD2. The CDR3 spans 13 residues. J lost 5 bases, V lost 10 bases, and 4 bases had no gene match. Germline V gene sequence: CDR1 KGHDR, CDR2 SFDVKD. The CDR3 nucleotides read TGTGCCACTAGCGGGAGGGCCGGAGATACGCAGTATTTT. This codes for CATSGRAGDTQYF.

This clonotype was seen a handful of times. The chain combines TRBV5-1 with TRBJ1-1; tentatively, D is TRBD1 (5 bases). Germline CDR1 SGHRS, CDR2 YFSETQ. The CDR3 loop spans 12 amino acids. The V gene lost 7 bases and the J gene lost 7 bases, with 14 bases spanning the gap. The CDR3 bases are TGCGCCAGCGCGCTCCTAACAGGTGAAGCTTTCTTT. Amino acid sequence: CASALLTGEAFF. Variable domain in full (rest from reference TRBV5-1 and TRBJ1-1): KAGVTQTPRYLIKTRGQQVTLSCSPISGHRSVSWYQQTPGQGLQFLFEYFSETQRNKGNFPGRFSGRQFSNSRSEMNVSTLELGDSALYLCASALLTGEAFFGQGTRLTVV.

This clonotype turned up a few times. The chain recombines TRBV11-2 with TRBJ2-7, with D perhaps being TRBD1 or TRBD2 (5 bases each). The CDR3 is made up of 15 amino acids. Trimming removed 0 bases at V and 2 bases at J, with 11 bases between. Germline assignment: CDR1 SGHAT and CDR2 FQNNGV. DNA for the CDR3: TGTGCCAGCAGCTTAGAGGGGACGGTGGCCTACGAGCAGTACTTC. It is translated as CASSLEGTVAYEQYF.

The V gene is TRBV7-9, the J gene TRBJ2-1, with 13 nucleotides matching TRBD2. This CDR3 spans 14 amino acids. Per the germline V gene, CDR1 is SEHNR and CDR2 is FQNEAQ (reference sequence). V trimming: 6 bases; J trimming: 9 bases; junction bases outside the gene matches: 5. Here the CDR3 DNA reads TGTGCCAGCAGTCGGACTAGCGGGAGTGCTGAGCAGTTCTTC. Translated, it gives CASSRTSGSAEQFF.

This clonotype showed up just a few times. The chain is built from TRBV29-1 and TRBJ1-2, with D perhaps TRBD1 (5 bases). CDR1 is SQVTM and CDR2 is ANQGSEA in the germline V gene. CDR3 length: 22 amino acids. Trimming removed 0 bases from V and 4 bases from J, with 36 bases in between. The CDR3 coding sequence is TGCAGCGTTGAAGATCGGATAGTAGTAAGGGATCTCGGGCGTAAGGGGCTCTATGGCTACACCTTC. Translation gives CSVEDRIVVRDLGRKGLYGYTF.

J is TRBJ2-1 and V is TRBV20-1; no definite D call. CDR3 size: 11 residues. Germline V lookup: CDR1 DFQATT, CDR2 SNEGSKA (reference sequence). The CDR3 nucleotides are TGCAGCGCCCTCTTGGACAATGAGCAGTTCTTC. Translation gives CSALLDNEQFF.

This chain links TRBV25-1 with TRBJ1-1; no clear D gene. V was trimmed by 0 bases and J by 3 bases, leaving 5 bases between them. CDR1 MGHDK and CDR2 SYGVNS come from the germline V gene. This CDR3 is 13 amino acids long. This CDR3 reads CASSEYGYTEAFF. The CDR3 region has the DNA TGTGCCAGCAGTGAATATGGATACACTGAAGCTTTCTTT. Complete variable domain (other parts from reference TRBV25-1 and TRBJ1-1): EADIYQTPRYLVIGTGKKITLECSQTMGHDKMYWYQQDPGMELHLIHYSYGVNSTEKGDLSSESTVSRIRTEHFPLTLESARPSHTSQYLCASSEYGYTEAFFGQGTRLTVV.

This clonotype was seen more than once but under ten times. The CDR3 protein is CASSNDRGEQYF. The CDR3 DNA follows: TGTGCCAGCAGTAACGATCGCGGCGAGCAGTACTTC. The chain carries TRBV28 and TRBJ2-7, with D unresolved. Trimming shortened V by 5 bases and J by 6 bases, and 11 bases separated the two germline ends. The CDR3 spans 12 residues. The germline gives CDR1 MDHEN, CDR2 SYDVKM.

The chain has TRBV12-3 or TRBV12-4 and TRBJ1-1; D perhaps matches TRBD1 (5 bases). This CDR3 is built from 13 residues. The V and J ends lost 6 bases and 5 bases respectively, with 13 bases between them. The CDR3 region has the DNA TGTGCCAGCAGCCCAGGGATGGGGACTGAAGCTTTCTTT. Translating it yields CASSPGMGTEAFF.

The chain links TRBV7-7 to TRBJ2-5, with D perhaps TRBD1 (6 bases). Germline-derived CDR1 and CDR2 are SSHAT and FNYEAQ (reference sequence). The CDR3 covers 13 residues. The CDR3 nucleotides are TGTGCTAGCCTCAACCGGGACACGGGGACCCAGTACTTC. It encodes CASLNRDTGTQYF.

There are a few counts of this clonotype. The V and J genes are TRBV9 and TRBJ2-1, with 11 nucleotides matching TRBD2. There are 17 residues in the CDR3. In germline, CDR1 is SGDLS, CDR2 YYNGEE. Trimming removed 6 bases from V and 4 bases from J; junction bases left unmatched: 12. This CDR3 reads CASTTGTGTSGYNEQFF. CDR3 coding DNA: TGTGCCAGCACCACTGGTACCGGGACTAGCGGATACAATGAGCAGTTCTTC.

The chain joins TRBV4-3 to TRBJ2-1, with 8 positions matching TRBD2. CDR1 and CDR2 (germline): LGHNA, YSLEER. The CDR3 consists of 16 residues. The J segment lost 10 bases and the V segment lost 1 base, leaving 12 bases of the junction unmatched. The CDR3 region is CASSQGLSSGRGEQFF. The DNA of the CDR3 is TGCGCCAGCAGCCAAGGATTGAGCAGCGGGAGAGGCGAGCAGTTCTTC.

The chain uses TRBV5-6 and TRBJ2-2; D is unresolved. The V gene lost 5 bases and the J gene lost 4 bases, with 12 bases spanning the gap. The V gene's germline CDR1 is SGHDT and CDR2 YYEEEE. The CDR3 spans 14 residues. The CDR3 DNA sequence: TGTGCCAGCAGGGTGGGCCCGGGCACCGGGGAGCTGTTTTTT. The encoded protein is CASRVGPGTGELFF.

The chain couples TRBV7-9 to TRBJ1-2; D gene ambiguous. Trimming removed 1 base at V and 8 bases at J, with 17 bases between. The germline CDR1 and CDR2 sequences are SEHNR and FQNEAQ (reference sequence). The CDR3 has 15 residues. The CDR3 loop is CASSLGEASFDGYTF. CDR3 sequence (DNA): TGTGCCAGCAGCTTAGGGGAGGCATCCTTCGACGGCTACACCTTC.

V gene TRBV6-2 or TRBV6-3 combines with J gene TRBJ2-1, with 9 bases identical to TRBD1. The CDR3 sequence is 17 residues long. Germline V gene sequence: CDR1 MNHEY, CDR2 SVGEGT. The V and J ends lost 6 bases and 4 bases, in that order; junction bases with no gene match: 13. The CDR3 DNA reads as TGTGCCAGCAGAGGCCCTAGGACAGGGGAACTTTACAATGAGCAGTTCTTC. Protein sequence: CASRGPRTGELYNEQFF.

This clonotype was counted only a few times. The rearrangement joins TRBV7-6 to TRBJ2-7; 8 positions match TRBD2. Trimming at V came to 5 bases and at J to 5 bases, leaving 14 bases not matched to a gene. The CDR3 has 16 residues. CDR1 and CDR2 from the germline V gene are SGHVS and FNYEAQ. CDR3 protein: CASSVGGASGSHEQYF. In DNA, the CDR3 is TGTGCCAGCAGCGTCGGAGGGGCTAGCGGGTCCCACGAGCAGTACTTC. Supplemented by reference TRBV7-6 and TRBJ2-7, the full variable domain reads GAGVSQSPRYKVTKRGQDVALRCDPISGHVSLYWYRQALGQGPEFLTYFNYEAQQDKSGLPNDRFSAERPEGSISTLTIQRTEQRDSAMYRCASSVGGASGSHEQYFGPGTRLTVT.

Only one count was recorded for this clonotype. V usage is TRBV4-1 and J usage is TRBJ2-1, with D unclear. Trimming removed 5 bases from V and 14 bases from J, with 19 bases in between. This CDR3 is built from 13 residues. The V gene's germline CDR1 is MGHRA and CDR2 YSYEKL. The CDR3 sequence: CASSDLLTRQEFF. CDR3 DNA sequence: TGCGCCAGCAGCGACCTCCTGACGCGTCAGGAGTTCTTC.

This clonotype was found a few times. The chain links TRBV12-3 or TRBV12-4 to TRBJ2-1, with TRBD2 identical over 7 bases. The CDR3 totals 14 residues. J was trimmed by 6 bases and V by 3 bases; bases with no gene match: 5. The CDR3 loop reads CASSFGLAANEQFF. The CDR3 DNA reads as TGTGCCAGCAGTTTCGGGCTAGCGGCCAATGAGCAGTTCTTC.